These T cell receptor beta chains were read from a single sample in a study of tumor-infiltrating lymphocytes in oesophageal squamous cell carcinoma. MiXCR was run by TCRdb on the PCR reads, yielding one entry per CDR3 protein. This table holds 17,000 or so distinct CDR3 sequences, less than 50% found once. The sequenced sample was normal esophageal tissue next to the tumor. The receptor set was obtained from a female donor with esophageal squamous cell carcinoma. The CDR3 runs from the conserved cysteine through the conserved F or W. Fields, in order: J gene, clone size, D gene, V gene, CDR3 protein, CDR3 DNA. D genes are given only for firm matches. Clone size is given for some rows only: seen once, a few or many times, or a class if the clone is expanded.

TRBJ1-1,many,.,TRBV27,CASSFSLGGNTEAFF,TGTGCCAGCAGTTTTTCCTTGGGAGGGAACACTGAAGCTTTCTTT
TRBJ2-6,.,.,TRBV6-9,CASRPAPGSGANVLTF,TGTGCCAGCAGACCGGCGCCAGGGTCTGGGGCCAACGTCCTGACTTTC
TRBJ2-1,.,.,TRBV7-2,CASSLGGREQFF,TGTGCCAGCAGCTTAGGAGGGCGGGAGCAGTTCTTC
TRBJ2-2,many,TRBD1,TRBV6-1,CASRETGGIGELFF,TGTGCCAGCAGAGAGACAGGGGGCATCGGGGAGCTGTTTTTT
TRBJ2-1,.,TRBD2,TRBV20-1,CSARAGGPWDEQFF,TGCAGTGCTAGAGCGGGGGGGCCCTGGGATGAGCAGTTCTTC
TRBJ2-5,many,TRBD1,TRBV4-3,CASSQDRGDSPLHF,TGCGCCAGCAGCCAGGACAGGGGGGACTCACCCCTCCACTTC
TRBJ2-7,.,TRBD2,TRBV6-1,CASSSLARRTSGRNSGYEQYF,TGTGCCAGCAGTTCCTTAGCCCGCCGGACTAGCGGGAGGAACAGCGGCTACGAGCAGTACTTC
TRBJ2-5,medium-sized,.,TRBV7-2,CASSLLIQETQYF,TGTGCCAGCAGCTTACTAATTCAAGAGACCCAGTACTTC
TRBJ2-1,.,TRBD2,TRBV7-8,CASSSTSGRGSYNEQFF,TGTGCCAGCAGCTCGACTAGCGGAAGAGGCTCCTACAATGAGCAGTTCTTC
TRBJ2-1,.,TRBD2,TRBV19,CASSIGLEVGEQFF,TGTGCCAGTAGTATTGGACTAGAAGTGGGTGAGCAGTTCTTC
TRBJ2-4,.,.,TRBV25-1,CASSESEGKGYKQYF,TGTGCCAGCAGTGAGTCCGAGGGGAAAGGGTACAAGCAGTACTTC
TRBJ2-5,.,.,TRBV11-3,CASSLANQGWETQYF,TGTGCCAGCAGCTTAGCAAATCAGGGGTGGGAGACCCAGTACTTC
TRBJ2-5,.,.,TRBV19,CASSGSGTTQETQYF,TGTGCCAGTAGTGGATCCGGGACAACACAAGAGACCCAGTACTTC
TRBJ2-2,few,.,TRBV5-6,CASSLEGRAGRRSGELFF,TGTGCCAGCAGCTTGGAGGGACGGGCTGGAAGGCGGAGCGGGGAGCTGTTTTTT
TRBJ2-5,few,TRBD1,TRBV7-9,CASSLATGVETQYF,TGTGCCAGCAGCTTAGCGACAGGGGTAGAGACCCAGTACTTC
TRBJ2-7,.,TRBD1,TRBV7-9,CASRQQGEGEQYF,TGTGCCAGCAGGCAACAGGGGGAAGGTGAGCAGTACTTC
TRBJ2-7,many,.,TRBV5-1,CASSDLRVHEQYF,TGCGCCAGCAGCGACTTGAGGGTCCACGAGCAGTACTTC
TRBJ2-7,few,TRBD1,TRBV6-6,CASSRQGIVAYPYEQYF,TGTGCCAGCAGTCGACAGGGAATCGTAGCGTATCCCTACGAGCAGTACTTC
TRBJ1-5,.,.,TRBV28,CASAGSSAQPQHF,TGTGCCAGCGCGGGTTCGTCGGCTCAGCCCCAGCATTTT
TRBJ2-3,few,TRBD1,TRBV5-8,CASSSRRQGFYTDTQYF,TGTGCCAGCAGCTCCCGCCGACAGGGTTTCTACACAGATACGCAGTATTTT
TRBJ2-5,many,TRBD2,TRBV25-1,CASSGPGGRGETQYF,TGTGCCAGCAGTGGACCGGGGGGGCGAGGAGAGACCCAGTACTTC
TRBJ2-7,many,.,TRBV10-3,CAISPTSYEQYF,TGTGCCATCAGTCCTACTTCCTACGAGCAGTACTTC
TRBJ2-7,many,TRBD1,TRBV6-1,CASRRQGRWAYEQYF,TGTGCCAGCAGAAGACAGGGGAGATGGGCCTACGAGCAGTACTTC
TRBJ2-3,few,.,TRBV27,CASSLYPTGFGTDTQYF,TGTGCCAGCAGTTTATACCCCACGGGATTTGGCACAGATACGCAGTATTTT
TRBJ2-2,many,.,TRBV6-1,CASSRPGAGPTGELFF,TGTGCCAGCAGCCGGCCGGGGGCAGGACCGACCGGGGAGCTGTTTTTT
TRBJ2-1,.,TRBD1,TRBV6-1,CASSSGTGEYNEQFF,TGTGCCAGCAGCTCCGGGACAGGGGAATACAATGAGCAGTTCTTC
TRBJ2-1,few,TRBD1,TRBV12-3/TRBV12-4,CAITLEGAYNEQFF,TGTGCCATCACCTTAGAGGGGGCTTACAATGAGCAGTTCTTC
TRBJ2-1,few,TRBD2,TRBV7-3,CASSLSPSGATYNEQFF,TGTGCCAGCAGCTTAAGTCCTAGCGGGGCAACCTACAATGAGCAGTTCTTC
TRBJ2-2,.,.,TRBV7-4,CASDRRYTGELFF,TGTGCCAGCGACAGGCGCTACACCGGGGAGCTGTTTTTT
TRBJ1-5,many,.,TRBV6-1,CASTSRPNQPQHF,TGTGCCAGCACCTCGAGGCCCAATCAGCCCCAGCATTTT
TRBJ2-5,.,TRBD2,TRBV25-1,CASSPMGGQETQYF,TGTGCCAGCAGTCCTATGGGAGGGCAAGAGACCCAGTACTTC